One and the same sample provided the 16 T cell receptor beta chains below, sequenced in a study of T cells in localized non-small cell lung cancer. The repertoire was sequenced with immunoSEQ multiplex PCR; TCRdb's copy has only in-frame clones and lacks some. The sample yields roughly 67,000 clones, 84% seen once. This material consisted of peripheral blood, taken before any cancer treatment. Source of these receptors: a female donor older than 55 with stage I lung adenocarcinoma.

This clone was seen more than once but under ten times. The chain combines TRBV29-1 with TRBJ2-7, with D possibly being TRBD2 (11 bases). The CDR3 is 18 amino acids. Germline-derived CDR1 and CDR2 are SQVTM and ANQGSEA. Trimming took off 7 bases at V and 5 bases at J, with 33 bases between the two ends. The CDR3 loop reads CSARRDRGSGTSGNEQYF. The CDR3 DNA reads TGCAGCGCCCGCCGGGACAGGGGTTCTGGGACTAGCGGCAACGAGCAGTACTTC.

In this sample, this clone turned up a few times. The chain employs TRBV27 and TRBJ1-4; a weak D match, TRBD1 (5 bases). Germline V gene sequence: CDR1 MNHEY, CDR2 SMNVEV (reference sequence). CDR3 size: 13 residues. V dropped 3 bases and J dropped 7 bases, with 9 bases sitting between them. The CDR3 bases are TGTGCCAGCAGTTTGGACACCTTTGAAAAACTGTTTTTT. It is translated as CASSLDTFEKLFF.

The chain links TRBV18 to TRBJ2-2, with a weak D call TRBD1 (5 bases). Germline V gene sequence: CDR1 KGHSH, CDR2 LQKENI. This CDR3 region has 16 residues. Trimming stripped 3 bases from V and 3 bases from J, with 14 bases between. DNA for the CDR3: TGTGCCAGCTCACCCCGGCCAGGGTCGGACACCGGGGAGCTGTTTTTT. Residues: CASSPRPGSDTGELFF.

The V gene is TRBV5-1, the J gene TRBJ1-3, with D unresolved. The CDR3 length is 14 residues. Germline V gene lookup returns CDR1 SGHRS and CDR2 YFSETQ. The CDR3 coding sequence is TGCGCGACCGGCCCAGGAGGAAAAGGAAACACCATATATTTT. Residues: CATGPGGKGNTIYF.

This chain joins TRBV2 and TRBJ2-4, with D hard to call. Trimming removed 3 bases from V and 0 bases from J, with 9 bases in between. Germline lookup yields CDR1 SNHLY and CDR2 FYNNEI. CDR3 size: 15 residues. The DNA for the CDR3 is TGTGCCAGCAGTGATGAGCGCCTAGCCAAAAACATTCAGTACTTC. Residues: CASSDERLAKNIQYF. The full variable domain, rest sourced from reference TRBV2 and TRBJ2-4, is EPEVTQTPSHQVTQMGQEVILRCVPISNHLYFYWYRQILGQKVEFLVSFYNNEISEKSEIFDDQFSVERPDGSNFTLKIRSTKLEDSAMYFCASSDERLAKNIQYFGAGTRLSVL.

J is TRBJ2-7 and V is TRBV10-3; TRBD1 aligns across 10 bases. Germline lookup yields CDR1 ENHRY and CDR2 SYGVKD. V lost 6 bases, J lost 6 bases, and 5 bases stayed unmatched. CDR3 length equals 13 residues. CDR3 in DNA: TGTGCCATCAGCTTGGACAGGGGGGCCGAGCAGTACTTC. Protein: CAISLDRGAEQYF.

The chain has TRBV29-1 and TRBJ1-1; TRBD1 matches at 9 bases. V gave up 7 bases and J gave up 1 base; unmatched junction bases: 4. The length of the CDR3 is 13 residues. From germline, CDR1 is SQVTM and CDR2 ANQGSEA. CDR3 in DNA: TGCAGCGCAGGGGGACAGGGGAACACTGAAGCTTTCTTT. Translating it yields CSAGGQGNTEAFF.

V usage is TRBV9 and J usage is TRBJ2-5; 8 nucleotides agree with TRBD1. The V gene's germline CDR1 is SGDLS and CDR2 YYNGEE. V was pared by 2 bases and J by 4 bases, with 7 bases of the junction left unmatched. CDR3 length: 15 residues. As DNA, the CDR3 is TGTGCCAGCAGCGTGGCGACAGGGGTGGTAGAGACCCAGTACTTC. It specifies CASSVATGVVETQYF.

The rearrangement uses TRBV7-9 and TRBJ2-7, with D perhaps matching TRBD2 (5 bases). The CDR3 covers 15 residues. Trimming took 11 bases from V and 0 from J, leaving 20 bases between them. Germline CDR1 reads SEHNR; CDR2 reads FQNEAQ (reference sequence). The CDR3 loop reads CAQLGQRRSSYEQYF. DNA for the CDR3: TGTGCCCAATTGGGCCAGCGGCGTTCCTCCTACGAGCAGTACTTC.

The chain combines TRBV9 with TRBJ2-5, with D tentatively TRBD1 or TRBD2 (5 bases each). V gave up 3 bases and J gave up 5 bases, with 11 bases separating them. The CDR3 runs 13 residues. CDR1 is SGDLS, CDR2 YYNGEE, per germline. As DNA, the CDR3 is TGTGCCAGCAGCGGCCCACGGGGCGAGACCCAGTACTTC. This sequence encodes CASSGPRGETQYF.

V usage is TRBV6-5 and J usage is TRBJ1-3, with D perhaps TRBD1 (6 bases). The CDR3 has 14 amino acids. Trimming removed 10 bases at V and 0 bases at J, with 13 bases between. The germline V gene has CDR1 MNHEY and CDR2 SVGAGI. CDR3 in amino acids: CATTDSLSGNTIYF. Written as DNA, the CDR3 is TGTGCCACCACGGACAGCCTCTCTGGAAACACCATATATTTT.

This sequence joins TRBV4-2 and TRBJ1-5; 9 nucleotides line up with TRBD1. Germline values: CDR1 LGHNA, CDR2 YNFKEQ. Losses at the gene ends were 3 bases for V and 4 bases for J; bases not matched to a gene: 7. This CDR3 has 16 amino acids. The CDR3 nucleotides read TGTGCCAGCAGCCATACCGCCGGGACAGGGAATCAGCCCCAGCATTTT. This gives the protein CASSHTAGTGNQPQHF.

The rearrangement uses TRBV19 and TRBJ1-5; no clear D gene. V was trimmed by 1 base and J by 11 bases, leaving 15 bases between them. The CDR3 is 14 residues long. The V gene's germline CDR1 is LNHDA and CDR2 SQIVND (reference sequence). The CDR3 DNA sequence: TGTGCCAGTAGTATAGTTAGGCAGCCAGAGTCCCAGCATTTT. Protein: CASSIVRQPESQHF.

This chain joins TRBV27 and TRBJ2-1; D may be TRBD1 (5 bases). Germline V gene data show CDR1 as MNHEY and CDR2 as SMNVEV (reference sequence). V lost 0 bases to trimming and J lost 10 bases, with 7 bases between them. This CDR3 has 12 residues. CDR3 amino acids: CASSLSSGEQFF. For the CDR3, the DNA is TGTGCCAGCAGTTTATCCTCAGGGGAGCAGTTCTTC.

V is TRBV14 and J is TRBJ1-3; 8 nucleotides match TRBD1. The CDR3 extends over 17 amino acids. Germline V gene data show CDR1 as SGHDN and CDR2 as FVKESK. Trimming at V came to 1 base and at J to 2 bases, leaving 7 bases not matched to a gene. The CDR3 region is CASSQVGTGMTGNTIYF. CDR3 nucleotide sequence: TGTGCCAGCAGCCAAGTCGGGACAGGAATGACTGGAAACACCATATATTTT.

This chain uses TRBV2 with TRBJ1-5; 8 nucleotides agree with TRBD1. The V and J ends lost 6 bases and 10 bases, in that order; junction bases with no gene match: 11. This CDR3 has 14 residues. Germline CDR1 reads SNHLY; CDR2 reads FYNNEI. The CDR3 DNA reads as TGTGCCAGCAGGGCACCGGGACAGGTCTCACCCCAGCATTTT. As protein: CASRAPGQVSPQHF.